A selection of T cell receptor beta chains follows, all from one sample in a study of response to subunit inactivated influenza vaccine. From the RT-PCR reads, TCRdb called clonotypes with MiXCR, one entry per CDR3 protein. The sample lists about 480,000 distinct CDR3 sequences, over 10% occurring once. Sequenced material: PBMCs from blood, taken roughly 48 days after vaccination. The source is a man aged 50-59 years who received an inactivated influenza vaccine. CDR3s include the opening cysteine and the closing phenylalanine or tryptophan. The D gene is left open where the match is weak. Not every row has a clone size; where given, it reads once, few, many or a size class.

d_gene | j_gene | abundance | len | v_gene | CDR3aa | CDR3nt
TRBD1 | TRBJ2-2 | NA | 15 | TRBV7-3 | CASSPQGAMAGELFF | TGTGCCAGCAGCCCACAGGGGGCGATGGCCGGGGAGCTGTTTTTT
NA | TRBJ2-7 | NA | 18 | TRBV9 | CASSPKTGESGSSNEQYF | TGTGCCAGCAGCCCCAAGACAGGGGAGAGCGGGAGTAGCAACGAGCAGTACTTC
NA | TRBJ2-7 | few | 13 | TRBV27 | CASSLSGMYEQYF | TGTGCCAGCAGTTTATCGGGCATGTACGAGCAGTACTTC
NA | TRBJ1-1 | few | 16 | TRBV11-1 | CASSAGGRLMNTEAFF | TGTGCCAGCAGCGCCGGCGGCAGACTAATGAACACTGAAGCTTTCTTT
TRBD1 | TRBJ1-4 | few | 13 | TRBV24-1 | CATSDRGNEKLFF | TGTGCCACCAGCGACAGGGGAAATGAAAAACTGTTTTTT
NA | TRBJ2-2 | few | 18 | TRBV12-5 | CASGHSGAGTPNTGELFF | TGTGCTAGTGGCCATTCGGGGGCCGGGACACCGAACACCGGGGAGCTGTTTTTT
NA | TRBJ1-6 | many | 13 | TRBV27 | CASSLLDNSPLHF | TGTGCCAGCAGCCTACTAGATAATTCACCCCTCCACTTT
TRBD2 | TRBJ2-7 | few | 13 | TRBV29-1 | CSGSGGSSYEQYF | TGCAGCGGAAGCGGGGGGAGCTCCTACGAGCAGTACTTC
TRBD2 | TRBJ2-3 | NA | 17 | TRBV12-3/TRBV12-4 | CASSPTRASGRSDTQYF | TGTGCCAGCAGTCCCACCCGCGCTAGCGGGAGATCAGATACGCAGTATTTT
NA | TRBJ2-7 | many | 11 | TRBV20-1 | CSGTPRHEQYF | TGCAGCGGGACTCCTAGACACGAGCAGTACTTC
NA | TRBJ2-5 | NA | 12 | TRBV5-1 | CASSPTPETQYF | TGCGCCAGCAGCCCCACCCCGGAGACCCAGTACTTC
NA | TRBJ2-7 | NA | 14 | TRBV6-1 | CASRGPGRSYEQYF | TGTGCCAGCAGGGGTCCGGGACGATCCTACGAGCAGTACTTC
TRBD1 | TRBJ1-1 | NA | 15 | TRBV2 | CASSERQGTFTEAFF | TGTGCCAGCAGTGAGAGACAGGGTACATTCACTGAAGCTTTCTTT
NA | TRBJ2-2 | few | 17 | TRBV11-2 | CASSPLTGTPNTGELFF | TGTGCCAGCAGCCCCCTTACCGGGACTCCGAACACCGGGGAGCTGTTTTTT
NA | TRBJ1-4 | NA | 14 | TRBV11-2 | CASSFRGRDEKLFF | TGTGCCAGCAGCTTTCGAGGGCGGGATGAAAAACTGTTTTTT
TRBD2 | TRBJ2-2 | NA | 19 | TRBV20-1 | CSARDRGLAARKNTGELFF | TGCAGTGCTAGAGATCGGGGACTAGCGGCGAGGAAGAACACCGGGGAGCTGTTTTTT
NA | TRBJ2-7 | NA | 13 | TRBV20-1 | CSASEVAVYEQYF | TGCAGTGCTAGCGAGGTAGCCGTCTACGAGCAGTACTTC
NA | TRBJ2-2 | NA | 16 | TRBV12-3/TRBV12-4 | CASSLSPGVYTGELFF | TGTGCCAGCAGTTTAAGTCCAGGGGTGTACACCGGGGAGCTGTTTTTT
TRBD2 | TRBJ2-3 | NA | 16 | TRBV20-1 | CSANSPAGGPTDTQYF | TGCAGTGCCAACTCCCCCGCGGGGGGTCCCACAGATACGCAGTATTTT
NA | TRBJ2-7 | many | 14 | TRBV29-1 | CSALNPSLSYEQYF | TGCAGCGCCCTGAACCCAAGTCTCTCCTACGAGCAGTACTTC
NA | TRBJ2-1 | NA | 15 | TRBV7-9 | CASSLDAGTYNEQFF | TGTGCCAGCAGCTTAGATGCGGGAACCTACAATGAGCAGTTCTTC
TRBD2 | TRBJ2-7 | NA | 14 | TRBV3-1 | CASSPSGGWHEQYF | TGTGCCAGCAGCCCCTCGGGGGGGTGGCACGAGCAGTACTTC
NA | TRBJ2-1 | many | 12 | TRBV15 | CATSRPPYEQFF | TGTGCCACCAGCAGGCCGCCGTATGAGCAGTTCTTC
NA | TRBJ2-1 | few | 13 | TRBV12-3/TRBV12-4 | CASSSPIHDEQFF | TGTGCCAGCAGTTCGCCGATTCACGATGAGCAGTTCTTC
NA | TRBJ2-7 | NA | 15 | TRBV6-2/TRBV6-3 | CASSSPDRPAYEQYF | TGTGCCAGCAGTTCCCCGGACCGGCCCGCGTACGAGCAGTACTTC
NA | TRBJ1-6 | few | 14 | TRBV4-3 | CASSQEIGDSPLHF | TGCGCCAGCAGCCAAGAGATAGGGGATTCACCCCTCCACTTT
NA | TRBJ1-6 | NA | 13 | TRBV20-1 | CSWWQGPGSPLHF | TGCTCCTGGTGGCAGGGTCCGGGTTCACCCCTCCACTTT
NA | TRBJ1-1 | few | 15 | TRBV4-3 | CASSQVWGRNTEAFF | TGCGCCAGCAGCCAAGTGTGGGGGCGGAACACTGAAGCTTTCTTT
NA | TRBJ2-3 | NA | 14 | TRBV6-2/TRBV6-3 | CASSYFSHTDTQYF | TGTGCCAGCAGTTACTTCAGCCACACAGATACGCAGTATTTT
NA | TRBJ1-5 | NA | 11 | TRBV6-2/TRBV6-3 | CASSYREVVYF | TGTGCCAGCAGTTACAGGGAAGTTGTTTATTTT
NA | TRBJ2-4 | few | 14 | TRBV5-6 | CASSLTAAKNIQYF | TGTGCCAGCAGCCTGACAGCAGCCAAAAACATTCAGTACTTC